This T cell receptor beta chain was recorded in a study of regulatory T cells in long-lasting Graves disease. Study-level results: TRBV28 was favored in persistent disease, as were TRBJ1-2 and TRBJ2-5.

Time point reported: newly diagnosed GD, antithyroid drugs for less than 3 months. Researchers made the TCR library from RNA that was extracted from PBMCs. In each case, Graves' disease was diagnosed per American Thyroid Association guidelines. Peripheral blood, Nine milliliters per patient, was collected in EDTA tubes. Trimming took off 11 bases at V and 3 bases at J, with 19 bases between the two ends. Germline-derived CDR1 and CDR2 are MGHRA and YSYEKL. The CDR3 contains 14 residues. As concerns this clonotype: Its antigen is as yet unknown.

Arm-PCR with iRepertoire HTBI primers amplified the CDR3 regions for these TCR beta libraries. In the source study's methods: Taken together, the samples had 62 TRBV and 13 to 15 TRBJ segments identified. TCRdb used MiXCR to reprocess the multiplex PCR reads, holding one entry per CDR3 protein. What appears here as the V and J calls and clone size reflects TCRdb's work, not the paper's. The profile shows a few hundred thousand distinct CDR3 sequences, approximately 19% of them singletons. The sample was also reused in another study, on T cells in Graves' hyperthyroidism and ophthalmopathy.

The sequence came from a woman under 40 with Graves disease. The chain carries TRBV4-1 and TRBJ1-2; unclear D gene. The material sequenced was peripheral blood mononuclear cells (PBMCs), taken at new diagnosis, from a patient treated with antithyroid drugs. DNA for the CDR3: TGCGCCGGCTCGCTAGACACGATGGACTATGGCTACACCTTC. It yields the protein CAGSLDTMDYGYTF.